This T cell receptor (beta chain) originates from a study of blood T cell repertoires in COVID-19. In the original workflow: How many nucleated cells were present was estimated from reference gene primer amplification. Sequencing used immunoSEQ multiplex PCR; TCRdb keeps in-frame clones, though not all of them. The D gene and trimming were derived from the DNA, and the V and J assignments and clone size from that table. The table includes more than 300,000 clones, 85% to 90% detected once. The CDR3 length is 14 residues. V lost 6 bases and J lost 0; bases outside the gene matches: 4. Germline CDR1 reads LNHDA; CDR2 reads SQIVND (reference sequence).

Material for sequencing was PBMCs or T cells enriched from blood (not recorded which). The TCR originated in a woman under 30 who had recovered from COVID-19. The chain uses TRBV19 and TRBJ2-7; 8 bases fit TRBD2. CDR3 sequence (DNA): TGTGCCAGTAGCACGGGGGGGAGCTCCTACGAGCAGTACTTC. Translation: CASSTGGSSYEQYF. Supplemented by reference TRBV19 and TRBJ2-7, the full variable domain reads DGGITQSPKYLFRKEGQNVTLSCEQNLNHDAMYWYRQDPGQGLRLIYYSQIVNDFQKGDIAEGYSVSREKKESFPLTVTSAQKNPTAFYLCASSTGGSSYEQYFGPGTRLTVT.